These T cell receptor beta chains were read from a single sample in a study of regulatory T cells in long-lasting Graves disease. TCRdb redid the calling of the multiplex PCR reads with MiXCR, one entry per CDR3 protein. Of roughly 510,000 distinct CDR3 sequences listed, about 16% were seen once; the top ten hold 9.5% to 15%. The sample was also reused in another study, on T cells in Graves' hyperthyroidism and ophthalmopathy.

Sequenced here: peripheral blood mononuclear cells (PBMCs), sampled at new diagnosis, from a patient treated with antithyroid drugs. The receptors come from a man aged 18 to 29 with Graves disease. Both conserved end residues are trimmed from each CDR3.

length	V	J	CDR3
14	TRBV6-1	TRBJ1-5	ASSEAQGGTNQPQH
11	TRBV5-1	TRBJ2-1	ASRTSGGNEQF
14	TRBV6-1	TRBJ2-7	ASSAGGRAWSYEQY
9	TRBV7-2	TRBJ2-1	AGSRDNEQL
9	TRBV12-3/TRBV12-4	TRBJ2-7	ASSRGQAEY
13	TRBV9	.	ASSVGGVGLETQY
13	TRBV4-1	TRBJ2-7	ASSQDVGGAYEQY
9	TRBV7-6	TRBJ2-3	ASSLAVEQY
14	TRBV6-1	TRBJ1-4	ASRLGVGGTNEKLF
16	TRBV27	TRBJ2-2	ASSLSSDLGGLTGELF
13	TRBV5-6	TRBJ1-5	ASSLGSYSNQPQH
13	TRBV3-1	TRBJ1-2	ASSQDVRSNYGYT
14	TRBV4-1	TRBJ1-5	ASSQEGGDRVQPQH
14	TRBV20-1	TRBJ2-7	SASGGGRTSFYEQY
12	TRBV28	TRBJ2-7	ASKPSGSSYEQY
16	TRBV27	TRBJ2-6	ASSLFSKKSSGANVLT